What follows are 11 T cell receptor beta chains derived from one specimen sequenced in a study of metastatic and nonmetastatic thyroid tumors. TCRdb re-analyzed the PCR reads using MiXCR. The data contain 35,000 to 50,000 clones, around 16% of them singletons. All patients reached thyroid surgery having received no treatment beforehand. Sequenced: tumor tissue. Source of these receptors: a female donor with papillary thyroid cancer or a benign thyroid nodule (not recorded which). Some clones in this sample may be carry-over from other donors' samples.

This clone came up many times. The CDR3 region has the DNA TGTGCCAGCAGCTTACCGGGACTAGCGTCGGGCGAGCAGTACTTC. It codes for CASSLPGLASGEQYF. The J gene is TRBJ2-7, the V gene TRBV11-2; TRBD2 agrees at 10 bases. Germline lookup yields CDR1 SGHAT and CDR2 FQNNGV. CDR3 size: 15 residues. Unmatched junction bases numbered 7, after V lost 2 bases and J lost 6 bases.

Ten or more counts support this clone. The V call is TRBV7-9, the J call TRBJ1-1, with D unresolved. Germline V gene sequence: CDR1 SEHNR, CDR2 FQNEAQ (reference sequence). The CDR3 runs to 14 residues. The V gene lost 1 base and the J gene lost 2 bases, with 8 bases spanning the gap. The CDR3 region is CASSLEAGNTEAFF. DNA of the CDR3: TGTGCCAGCAGCTTAGAAGCAGGCAACACTGAAGCTTTCTTT.

CDR3 region: CASRPGPSPCEQYF. In DNA form, the CDR3 reads TGTGCCAGCAGACCCGGACCCTCTCCCTGCGAGCAGTACTTC. The genes are TRBV9 and TRBJ2-7; D not resolved. Trimming stripped 5 bases from V and 6 bases from J, with 18 bases between. This CDR3 is built from 14 residues. Germline CDR1 is SGDLS and CDR2 is YYNGEE. Using reference TRBV9 and TRBJ2-7 for the parts outside the CDR3, the full variable domain is DSGVTQTPKHLITATGQRVTLRCSPRSGDLSVYWYQQSLDQGLQFLIQYYNGEERAKGNILERFSAQQFPDLHSELNLSSLELGDSALYFCASRPGPSPCEQYFGPGTRLTVT.

This chain connects TRBV4-1 to TRBJ1-5; D possibly corresponds to TRBD1 (6 bases). CDR3 length: 15 amino acids. The V gene's germline CDR1 is MGHRA and CDR2 YSYEKL. Trimming took off 4 bases at V and 4 bases at J, with 14 bases between the two ends. CDR3 region: CASSRNTGFNQPQHF. DNA of the CDR3: TGCGCCAGCAGCCGGAATACAGGGTTTAATCAGCCCCAGCATTTT.

This clone was detected only a few times. Just one base apart from a much larger clone, this may be a read error. The sample carries other DNA sequences with the same CDR3. CDR3 in DNA: TGTGCTAGTGGTTTACCCGGACAGGGGGCTAGGTATACTGAAGCTTTCTTT. Encoded protein: CASGLPGQGARYTEAFF. The V and J genes are TRBV12-5 and TRBJ1-1, with TRBD1 identical over 11 bases. This CDR3 has 17 amino acids. Germline-derived CDR1 and CDR2 are LGHNT and FRNRAP. The V and J ends lost 3 bases and 5 bases, in that order; junction bases with no gene match: 11.

This clone was seen many times. CDR3 protein: CASSIRLGGRASTGELFF. The CDR3, as DNA: TGTGCCAGTAGTATACGGCTGGGCGGGAGGGCCAGCACCGGGGAGCTGTTTTTT. The V call is TRBV19, the J call TRBJ2-2, with 9 bases identical to TRBD2. Germline loops: CDR1 LNHDA, CDR2 SQIVND (reference sequence). V gave up 2 bases and J gave up 4 bases; unmatched junction bases: 11. The CDR3 is 18 residues long.

Ten or more counts support this clone. The chain is built from TRBV12-3 or TRBV12-4 and TRBJ2-7; tentatively, D is TRBD2 (6 bases). V lost 2 bases and J lost 6, with 11 bases in between. This CDR3 is built from 13 residues. The CDR3 region is CASSLWGVLEQYF. The CDR3 DNA reads TGTGCCAGCAGTTTATGGGGGGTTCTCGAGCAGTACTTC.

This clone has at least ten counts. The gene calls are TRBV5-1 and TRBJ1-1; no reliable D call. Germline V gene sequence: CDR1 SGHRS, CDR2 YFSETQ. The ends were cut back, 6 bases at V and 5 bases at J, with 14 bases in the middle. The CDR3 contains 13 residues. The CDR3 sequence: CASKSWGLTEAFF. CDR3 nucleotides: TGCGCCAGCAAGAGTTGGGGATTAACTGAAGCTTTCTTT.

This clone was seen at least ten times. The gene calls are TRBV15 and TRBJ2-3, with D possibly TRBD2 on 6 matching bases. There are 14 residues in the CDR3. Germline V CDR1 and CDR2: LNHNV, YYDKDF (reference sequence). With 8 bases removed from V and 2 bases from J, the gap between germline ends came to 14 bases. CDR3 in amino acids: CATRRAAATDTQYF. The CDR3 DNA reads as TGTGCCACCCGGAGGGCAGCAGCCACAGATACGCAGTATTTT.

This clone was counted many times. The chain has TRBV12-3 or TRBV12-4 and TRBJ2-6; 10 bases match TRBD1. The CDR3 covers 18 residues. After removal of 5 bases from V and 0 bases from J, the junction contained 7 bases not matched to a gene. The CDR3 protein is CASSARQGAFSGANVLTF. The CDR3 nucleotides read TGTGCCAGCAGTGCCCGACAGGGGGCCTTCTCTGGGGCCAACGTCCTGACTTTC.

As concerns this clone: A read error may explain this, as a much larger clone is one base away. This chain joins TRBV7-2 and TRBJ1-4; the D gene is possibly TRBD1 (6 bases). Germline CDR1 and CDR2: SGHTA and FQGNSA. The CDR3 runs 15 residues. Trimming took 5 bases from V and 7 from J, leaving 17 bases between them. The CDR3 here is CASSPLGGVGEKLFF. Written as DNA, the CDR3 is TGTGCCAGCAGCCCCCTAGGGGGAGTCGGTGAAAAACTGTTTTTT.